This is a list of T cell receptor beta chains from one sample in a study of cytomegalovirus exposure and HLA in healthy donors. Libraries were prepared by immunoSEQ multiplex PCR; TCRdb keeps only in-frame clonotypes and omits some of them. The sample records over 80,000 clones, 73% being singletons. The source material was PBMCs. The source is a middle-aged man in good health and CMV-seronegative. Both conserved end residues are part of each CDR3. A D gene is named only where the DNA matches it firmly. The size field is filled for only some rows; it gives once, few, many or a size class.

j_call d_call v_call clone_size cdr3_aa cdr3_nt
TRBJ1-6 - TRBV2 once CASSEVGAGVKNSPLHF TGTGCCAGCAGTGAAGTGGGGGCGGGGGTGAAGAATTCACCCCTCCACTTT
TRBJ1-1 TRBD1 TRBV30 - CAWSVGQVTEAFF TGTGCCTGGAGCGTCGGACAGGTCACTGAAGCTTTCTTT
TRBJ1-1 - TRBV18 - CASSRRQVGGAEAFF TGTGCCAGCTCACGAAGACAGGTTGGTGGGGCTGAAGCTTTCTTT
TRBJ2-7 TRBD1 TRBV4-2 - CASSQEGQAYYEQYF TGTGCCAGCAGCCAAGAGGGACAGGCCTACTACGAGCAGTACTTC
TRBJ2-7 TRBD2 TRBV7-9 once CASSLPTSGGFSYEQYF TGTGCCAGCAGTCTACCGACTAGCGGGGGGTTTTCCTACGAGCAGTACTTC
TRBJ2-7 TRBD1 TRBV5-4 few CASSLDRGYEQYF TGTGCCAGCAGCTTGGACAGGGGCTACGAGCAGTACTTC
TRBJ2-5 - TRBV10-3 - CAITGSLQETQYF TGTGCCATCACAGGCAGCCTCCAAGAGACCCAGTACTTC
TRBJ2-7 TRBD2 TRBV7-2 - CASTGGGAYEQYF TGTGCCAGCACTGGCGGGGGGGCCTACGAGCAGTACTTC
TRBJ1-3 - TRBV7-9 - CASSPAGGAVGNTIYF TGTGCCAGCAGCCCTGCGGGAGGGGCCGTTGGAAACACCATATATTTT
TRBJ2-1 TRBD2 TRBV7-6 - CASRNVGGESDNEQFF TGTGCCAGCAGAAATGTCGGGGGGGAGTCCGACAATGAGCAGTTCTTC
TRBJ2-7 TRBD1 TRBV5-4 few CASSSRTGGSYEQYF TGTGCCAGCAGCTCAAGGACAGGGGGCTCCTACGAGCAGTACTTC
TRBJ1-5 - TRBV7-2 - CASSFGPNQPQHF TGTGCCAGCAGCTTTGGCCCAAATCAGCCCCAGCATTTT
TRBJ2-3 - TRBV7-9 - CALEGDLPGDTQYF TGTGCCCTCGAGGGAGACCTCCCCGGAGATACGCAGTATTTT
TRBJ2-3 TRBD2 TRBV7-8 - CASSLAGAGDTQYF TGTGCCAGCAGCCTAGCGGGGGCGGGAGATACGCAGTATTTT